This T cell receptor (beta chain) was identified in a study of OX40 agonist ivuxolimab in advanced cancers. In the study overall: The study treated patients with ivuxolimab, an agonistic anti-OX40 (CD134) antibody.

With respect to this clone: Its antigen is still unknown.

This table comes from immunoSEQ multiplex PCR, and its TCRdb copy is limited to in-frame clones, with some not included. The sample has 35,000 to 45,000 clones; 70% to 85% are singletons. In germline, CDR1 is SGHTA, CDR2 FQGNSA. This CDR3 contains 11 residues. With 4 bases removed from V and 5 bases from J, the gap between germline ends came to 6 bases. Study findings and constraints: By week 6 at 0.1 to 3.0 mg/kg, blood CD4+ and CD8+ T cells had expanded clonally. CD8+ T cells (on average) carried more expanded clones than CD4+ T cells.

The starting material was CD4+ or CD8+ T cells sorted from blood, obtained in a trial of the OX40 agonist ivuxolimab. The receptor's source is an adult with an advanced solid tumor such as melanoma, head and neck, liver or kidney cancer. J is TRBJ2-7 and V is TRBV7-2; unclear D gene. In DNA, the CDR3 is TGTGCCAGCAGCTCCATAAACGAGCAGTACTTC. It codes for CASSSINEQYF.